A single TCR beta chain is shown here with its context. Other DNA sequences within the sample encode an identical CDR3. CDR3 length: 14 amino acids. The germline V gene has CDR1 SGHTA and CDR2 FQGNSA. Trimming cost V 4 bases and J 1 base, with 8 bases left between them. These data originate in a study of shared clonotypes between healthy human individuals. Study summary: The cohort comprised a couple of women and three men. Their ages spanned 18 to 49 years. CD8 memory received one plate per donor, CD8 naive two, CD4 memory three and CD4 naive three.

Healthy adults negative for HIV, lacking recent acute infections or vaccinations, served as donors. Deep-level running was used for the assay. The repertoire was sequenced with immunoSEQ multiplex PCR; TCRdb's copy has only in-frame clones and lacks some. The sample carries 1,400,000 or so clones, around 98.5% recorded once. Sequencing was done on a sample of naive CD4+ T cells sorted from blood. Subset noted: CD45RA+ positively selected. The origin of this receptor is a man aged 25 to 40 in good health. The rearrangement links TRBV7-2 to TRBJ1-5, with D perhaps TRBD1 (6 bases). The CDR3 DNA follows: TGTGCCAGCAGCTCCGACAGGAGCAATCAGCCCCAGCATTTT. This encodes CASSSDRSNQPQHF.